Sequencing of this T cell receptor (beta chain) was carried out in a study of blood T cell repertoires in COVID-19. Trimming left V 4 bases short and J 6 bases short, with 10 bases between. The CDR3 length is 12 residues. CDR1 MDHEN and CDR2 SYDVKM come from the germline V gene. Sequenced by immunoSEQ multiplex PCR; TCRdb stores in-frame clones only, minus some. This table has some 70,000 clones, approximately 83% appearing once. Sequenced material: peripheral blood. This chain joins TRBV28 and TRBJ2-7; no definite D call. This clonotype was obtained from a woman aged 60-70 years with acute or convalescent COVID-19. The CDR3 spells CASSWSIAEQYF. CDR3 DNA: TGTGCCAGCAGTTGGTCTATCGCCGAGCAGTACTTC. Full variable domain (outside the CDR3, taken from reference TRBV28 and TRBJ2-7): DVKVTQSSRYLVKRTGEKVFLECVQDMDHENMFWYRQDPGLGLRLIYFSYDVKMKEKGDIPEGYSVSREKKERFSLILESASTNQTSMYLCASSWSIAEQYFGPGTRLTVT.